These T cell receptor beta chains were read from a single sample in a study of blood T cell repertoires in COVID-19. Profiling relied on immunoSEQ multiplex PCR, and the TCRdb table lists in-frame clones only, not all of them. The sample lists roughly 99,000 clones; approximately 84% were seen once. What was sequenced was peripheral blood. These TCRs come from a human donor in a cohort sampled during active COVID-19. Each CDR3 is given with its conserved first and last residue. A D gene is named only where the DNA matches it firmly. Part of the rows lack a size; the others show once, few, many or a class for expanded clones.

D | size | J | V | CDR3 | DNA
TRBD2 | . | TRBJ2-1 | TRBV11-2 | CASSLEVAGHTYNEQFF | TGTGCCAGCAGCTTAGAGGTAGCGGGACACACTTACAATGAGCAGTTCTTC
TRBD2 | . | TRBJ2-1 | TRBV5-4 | CASSSTSDLSYNEQFF | TGTGCCAGCAGCAGTACTAGCGATCTCTCCTACAATGAGCAGTTCTTC
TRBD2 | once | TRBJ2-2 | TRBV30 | CAWRASGTRKTGELFF | TGTGCCTGGAGAGCAAGCGGGACTAGAAAAACCGGGGAGCTGTTTTTT
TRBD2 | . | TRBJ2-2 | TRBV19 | CASSLLAGTGELFF | TGTGCCAGTAGTTTACTAGCGGGGACCGGGGAGCTGTTTTTT
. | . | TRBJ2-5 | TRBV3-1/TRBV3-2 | CASSRRGQETQYF | TGTGCCAGCAGCCGCCGGGGTCAAGAGACCCAGTACTTC
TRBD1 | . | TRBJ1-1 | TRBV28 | CASSLHPGGLDTEAFF | TGTGCCAGCAGTCTACATCCAGGGGGGTTGGACACTGAAGCTTTCTTT
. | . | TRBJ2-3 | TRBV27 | CASSISGASTDTQYF | TGTGCCAGCAGTATTAGCGGAGCTAGCACAGATACGCAGTATTTT
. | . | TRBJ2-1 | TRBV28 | CASGLAGRFRNEQFF | TGTGCCAGCGGCCTCGCAGGGCGATTTAGAAATGAGCAGTTCTTC
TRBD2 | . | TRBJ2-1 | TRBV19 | CASSMGTSSYEQFF | TGTGCCAGTAGTATGGGGACTAGTAGCTATGAGCAGTTCTTC
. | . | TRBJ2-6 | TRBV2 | CASSGTGANVLTF | TGTGCCAGCAGTGGTACTGGGGCCAACGTCCTGACTTTC
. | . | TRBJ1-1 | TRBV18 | CASSPVVVRGGYTEAFF | TGTGCCAGCTCACCAGTGGTTGTAAGGGGAGGGTACACTGAAGCTTTCTTT
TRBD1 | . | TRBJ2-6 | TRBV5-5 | CASKTGAGANVLTF | TGTGCCAGCAAGACAGGGGCTGGGGCCAACGTCCTGACTTTC
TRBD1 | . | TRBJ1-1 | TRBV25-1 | CASSRGQGKWGAFF | TGTGCCAGCAGTAGAGGACAGGGAAAATGGGGAGCTTTCTTT
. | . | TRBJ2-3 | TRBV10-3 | CAISERLANTDTQYF | TGTGCCATCAGTGAGAGGTTAGCCAACACAGATACGCAGTATTTT
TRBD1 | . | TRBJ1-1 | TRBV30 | CALTDRADTEAFF | TGTGCCTTGACCGACAGGGCTGACACTGAAGCTTTCTTT
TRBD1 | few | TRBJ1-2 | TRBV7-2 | CASSQSPRGLDYGYTF | TGTGCCAGCAGCCAAAGCCCCAGGGGGTTAGACTATGGCTACACCTTC
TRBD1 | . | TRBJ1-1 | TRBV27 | CASKTIRGSLNTEAFF | TGTGCCAGCAAGACCATCAGGGGGAGCTTGAACACTGAAGCTTTCTTT
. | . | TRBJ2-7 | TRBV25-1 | CASSELLGLEQYF | TGTGCCAGCAGTGAACTGTTGGGGCTCGAGCAGTACTTC
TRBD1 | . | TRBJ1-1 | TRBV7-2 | CASSTRQGFTEAFF | TGTGCCAGCAGCACCCGACAGGGTTTCACTGAAGCTTTCTTT
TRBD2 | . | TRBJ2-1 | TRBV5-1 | CASSSGSSDEQFF | TGCGCCAGCAGTAGCGGGTCAAGCGATGAGCAGTTCTTC
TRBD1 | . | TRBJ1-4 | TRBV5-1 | CASSGAGTGFEKLFF | TGCGCCAGCAGCGGAGCCGGGACAGGTTTTGAAAAACTGTTTTTT
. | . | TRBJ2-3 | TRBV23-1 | CASTYWAGADTDTQYF | TGCGCCAGTACGTATTGGGCAGGGGCCGACACAGATACGCAGTATTTT
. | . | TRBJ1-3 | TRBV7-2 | CASSHERQLSGNTIYF | TGTGCCAGCAGCCACGAGAGACAGCTCTCTGGAAACACCATATATTTT
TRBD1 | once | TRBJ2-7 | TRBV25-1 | CASRTAGTGSYEQYF | TGTGCCAGCAGAACCGCCGGGACAGGTTCCTACGAGCAGTACTTC
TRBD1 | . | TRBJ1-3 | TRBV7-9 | CASSLVGTGAGNTIYF | TGTGCCAGCAGCTTAGTGGGGACAGGGGCTGGAAACACCATATATTTT
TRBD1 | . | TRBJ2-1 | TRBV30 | CAWRRTGGPYNEQFF | TGTGCCTGGCGTAGGACAGGGGGCCCTTACAATGAGCAGTTCTTC
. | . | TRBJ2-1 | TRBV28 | CASSPPRAYNEQFF | TGTGCCAGCAGTCCCCCGCGGGCCTACAATGAGCAGTTCTTC
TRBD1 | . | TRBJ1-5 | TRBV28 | CASSLNRDRGPYSNQPQHF | TGTGCCAGCAGTCTTAACCGGGACAGGGGGCCATATAGCAATCAGCCCCAGCATTTT
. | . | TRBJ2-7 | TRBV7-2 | CASSPGSESYEQYF | TGTGCCAGCAGCCCCGGGTCCGAATCCTACGAGCAGTACTTC
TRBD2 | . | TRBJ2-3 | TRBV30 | CAWSVVAGGVDTQYF | TGTGCCTGGAGTGTAGTAGCGGGAGGTGTAGATACGCAGTATTTT
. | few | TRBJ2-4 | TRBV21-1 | CASSKVRGLQNIQYF | TGTGCCAGCAGCAAAGTCAGGGGGCTCCAAAACATTCAGTACTTC
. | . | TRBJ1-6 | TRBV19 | CASSTDRRSPLHF | TGTGCCAGTAGTACCGACAGGCGGTCACCCCTCCACTTT
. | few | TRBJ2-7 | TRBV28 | CASSRRGGSHPEQYF | TGTGCCAGCAGTCGCCGAGGGGGTAGTCATCCCGAGCAGTACTTC
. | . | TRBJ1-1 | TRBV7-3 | CASSSGLDGAEAFF | TGTGCCAGCAGCTCTGGTTTGGACGGGGCTGAAGCTTTCTTT
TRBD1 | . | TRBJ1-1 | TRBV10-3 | CATRDRQNTEAFF | TGTGCCACTAGGGACAGGCAGAACACTGAAGCTTTCTTT
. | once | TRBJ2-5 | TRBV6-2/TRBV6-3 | CASSPSRETQYF | TGTGCCAGCAGCCCCTCTCGGGAGACCCAGTACTTC
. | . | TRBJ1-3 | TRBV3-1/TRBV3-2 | CASSQGLGSGNTIYF | TGTGCCAGCAGCCAGGGACTGGGGTCTGGAAACACCATATATTTT
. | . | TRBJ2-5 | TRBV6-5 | CASSYKETQETQYF | TGTGCCAGCAGTTATAAGGAGACGCAAGAGACCCAGTACTTC